The 6 T cell receptor beta chains listed next were all sequenced from one sample in a study of metastatic and nonmetastatic thyroid tumors (dated by TCRdb to 2019 to 2021). Libraries were built with PCR. Sequencing was carried out with an Illumina HiSeq 4000. The public reads were quality trimmed at Q25 with fastp and then assembled into clones with MiXCR by TCRdb, keeping productive beta chains. The sample table lists approximately 90,000 clones, roughly an eighth of them with a count of one. About 11% of the sample is taken by the ten largest. Before undergoing thyroid surgery, none of the patients had been given any kind of treatment. Sequenced sample: blood. These TCRs come from a female donor with papillary thyroid cancer or a benign thyroid nodule (not recorded which). Some clones in this sample may be carry-over from other donors' samples.

The sample holds many counts of this clone. This sequence joins TRBV25-1 and TRBJ2-2; no definite D call. V lost 3 bases, J lost 0 bases, and 5 bases lay in between. Germline lookup yields CDR1 MGHDK and CDR2 SYGVNS. This CDR3 contains 14 residues. The CDR3, as DNA: TGTGCCAGCAGTGACATCTCGAACACCGGGGAGCTGTTTTTT. Its protein is CASSDISNTGELFF.

This clone was observed many times. This chain links TRBV28 with TRBJ2-4; 10 positions match TRBD1. Germline loops: CDR1 MDHEN, CDR2 SYDVKM. J gave up 6 bases and V 6 bases, and 2 bases lay outside the gene matches. This CDR3 spans 13 amino acids. The CDR3, as DNA: TGTGCCAGCAGCCGACAGGGGGCAAACATTCAGTACTTC. Its translation is CASSRQGANIQYF. Full variable domain (missing parts from reference TRBV28 and TRBJ2-4): DVKVTQSSRYLVKRTGEKVFLECVQDMDHENMFWYRQDPGLGLRLIYFSYDVKMKEKGDIPEGYSVSREKKERFSLILESASTNQTSMYLCASSRQGANIQYFGAGTRLSVL.

Ten or more counts support this clone. The CDR3, as DNA: TGCGCCAGCAGCCAAGAACCCCCTGCGGCGGGGTGGACTGAAGCTTTCTTT. This encodes CASSQEPPAAGWTEAFF. The V call is TRBV4-1, the J call TRBJ1-1; the D is unclear. V lost 0 bases and J 5 bases, leaving 19 bases between the germline ends. Germline V lookup: CDR1 MGHRA, CDR2 YSYEKL. This CDR3 has 17 amino acids.

Details on this clone: This may arise from a read error, as a much more abundant clone is one base away. J is TRBJ2-1 and V is TRBV9, with 8 bases lining up with TRBD2. The CDR3 runs to 14 residues. In germline, CDR1 is SGDLS, CDR2 YYNGEE. The CDR3 nucleotides are TGTGCCGGCAGCGTAGACGGGAGGGCCGATGAGCAGTTCTTC. Translation: CAGSVDGRADEQFF.

This clone was observed a few times. One base away lies a much larger clone, so this may be a sequencing read error. Other DNA sequences within the sample encode an identical CDR3. This chain links TRBV20-1 with TRBJ2-1; 10 bases map to TRBD2. Germline trimming cut 1 base from V and 7 bases from J; bases unmatched to any gene: 4. CDR1 is DFQATT, CDR2 SNEGSKA, per germline (reference sequence). This CDR3 contains 14 residues. In nucleotides, the CDR3 is TGCAGTGCTAGAGCTCCTAGCGGGAGTAATGAGCAGTTCTTC. Its protein product is CSARAPSGSNEQFF.

This clone was seen ten or more times. The V and J genes are TRBV3-2 and TRBJ2-7; TRBD1 was called by the table and not checked on the DNA. TRBV3-2 is labeled a pseudogene. This CDR3 region has 21 residues. CDR3 residues: CASSQVPELRDREIKAYEQYF. The CDR3 DNA reads as TGTGCCAGCAGCCAAGTTCCCGAGCTTCGGGACAGGGAGATTAAGGCCTACGAGCAGTACTTC.